This TCR beta chain was sequenced during a study of blood T cell repertoires in COVID-19. Data came from immunoSEQ multiplex PCR; TCRdb stores just in-frame clones and leaves some out. The table lists roughly 430,000 clones, roughly 86% of them singletons. Sequencing input: PBMCs or T cells enriched from blood (not recorded which). The sequence derives from a middle-aged woman with acute COVID-19.

The CDR3 reads CASSLVLTKSLFF. CDR3 bases: TGTGCCAGCAGCTTAGTACTCACGAAATCACTGTTTTTT. The chain links TRBV11-2 to TRBJ1-4; unclear D gene. The length of the CDR3 is 13 residues. Germline V gene data show CDR1 as SGHAT and CDR2 as FQNNGV. V lost 1 base to trimming and J lost 13 bases, with 13 bases between them.